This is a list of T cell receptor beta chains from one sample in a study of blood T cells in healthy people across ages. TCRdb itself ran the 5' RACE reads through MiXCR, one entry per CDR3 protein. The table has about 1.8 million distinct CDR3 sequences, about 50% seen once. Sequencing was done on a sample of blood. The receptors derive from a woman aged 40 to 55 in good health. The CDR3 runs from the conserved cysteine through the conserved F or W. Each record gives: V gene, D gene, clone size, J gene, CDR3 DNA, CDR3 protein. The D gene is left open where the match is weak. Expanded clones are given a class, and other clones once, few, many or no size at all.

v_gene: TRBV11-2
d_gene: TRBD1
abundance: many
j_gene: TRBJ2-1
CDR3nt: TGTGCCAGCAGTAGCCGACAGGGGATTTACGGTGAGCAGTTCTTC
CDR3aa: CASSSRQGIYGEQFF

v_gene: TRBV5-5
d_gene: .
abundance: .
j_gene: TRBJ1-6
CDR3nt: TGTGCCAGCAGCCTTCCGGACCATTCACCCCTCCACTTT
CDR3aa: CASSLPDHSPLHF

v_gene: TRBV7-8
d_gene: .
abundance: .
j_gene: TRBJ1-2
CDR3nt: TGTGCCAGCAGCTCTAGACAGGTCAAACTTAAGGATGGCTACACCTTC
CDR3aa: CASSSRQVKLKDGYTF

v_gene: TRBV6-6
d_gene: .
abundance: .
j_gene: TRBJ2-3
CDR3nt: TGTGCCAGCATTAGGGTTCCCACAGATACGCAGTATTTT
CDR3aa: CASIRVPTDTQYF

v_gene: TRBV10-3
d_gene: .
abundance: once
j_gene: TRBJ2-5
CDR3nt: TGTGCCATCAGTACTGGACGGGCGGCGGAGACCCAGTACTTC
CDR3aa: CAISTGRAAETQYF

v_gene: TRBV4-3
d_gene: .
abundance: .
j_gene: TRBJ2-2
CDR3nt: TGCGCCAGCAGCCAAGATGGGGTGAACACCGGGGAGCTGTTTTTT
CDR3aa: CASSQDGVNTGELFF

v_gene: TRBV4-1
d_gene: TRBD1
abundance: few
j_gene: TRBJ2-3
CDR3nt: TGCGCCAGCAGCCCCCTTACAGGGGGAGATACGCAGTATTTT
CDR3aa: CASSPLTGGDTQYF

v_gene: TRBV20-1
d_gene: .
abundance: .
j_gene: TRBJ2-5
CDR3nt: TGCAGTGCTAGAGACCCCCGGGAGTTTCAAGAGACCCAGTACTTC
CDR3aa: CSARDPREFQETQYF

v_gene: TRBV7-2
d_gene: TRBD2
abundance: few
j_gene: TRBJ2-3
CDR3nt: TGTGCCAGCAGCGGGCCGGGTAGCGGGGGGCATACGCAGTATTTT
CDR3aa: CASSGPGSGGHTQYF

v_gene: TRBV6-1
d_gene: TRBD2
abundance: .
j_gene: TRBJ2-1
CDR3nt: TGTGCCAGCTGTGTAGCGGGGGGGCGAGGCAATGAGCAGTTCTTC
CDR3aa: CASCVAGGRGNEQFF

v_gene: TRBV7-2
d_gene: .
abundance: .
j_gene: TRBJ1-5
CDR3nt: TGTGCCAGCAGCTTATCGGTTCGCAATCAGCCCCAGCATTTT
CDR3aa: CASSLSVRNQPQHF

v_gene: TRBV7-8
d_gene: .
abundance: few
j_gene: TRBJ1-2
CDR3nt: TGTGCCAGCAGCTACACCGGTGGCTACACCTTC
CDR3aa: CASSYTGGYTF

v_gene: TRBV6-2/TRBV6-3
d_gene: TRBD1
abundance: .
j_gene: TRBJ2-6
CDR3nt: TGTGCCAGCAGAGGGGGCCCTGGGGCCAACGTCCTGACTTTC
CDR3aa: CASRGGPGANVLTF

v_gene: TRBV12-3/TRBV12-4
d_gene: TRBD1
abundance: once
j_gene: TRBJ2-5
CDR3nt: TGTGCCAGCAGTCGTAGACAGGGGGCGGTGGGGGAGACCCAGTACTTC
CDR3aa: CASSRRQGAVGETQYF

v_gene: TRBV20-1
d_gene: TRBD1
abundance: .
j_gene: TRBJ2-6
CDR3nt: TGCAGTGCTTGGACAGGGGGTTTCTCTGGGGCCAACGTCCTGACTTTC
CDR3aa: CSAWTGGFSGANVLTF

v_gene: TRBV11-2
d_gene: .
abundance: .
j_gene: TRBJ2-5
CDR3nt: TGTGCCTGCCGACACGGCCTAAATGAGCAGTACTTC
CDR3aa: CACRHGLNEQYF

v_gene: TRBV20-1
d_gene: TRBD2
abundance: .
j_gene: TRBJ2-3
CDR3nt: TGCAGTGCTAGAGATCGTAGACTAGCGGTACTAAGCACAGATACGCAGTATTTT
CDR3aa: CSARDRRLAVLSTDTQYF

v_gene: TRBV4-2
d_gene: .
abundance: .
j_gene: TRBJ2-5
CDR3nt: TGTGCCAGCAGCCACGGAACAGGGACCCAAGAGACCCAGTACTTC
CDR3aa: CASSHGTGTQETQYF

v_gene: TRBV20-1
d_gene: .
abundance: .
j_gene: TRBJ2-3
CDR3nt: TGCAGTCCCCATCACTCGGTCAGGGCGGGCACAGATACGCAGTATTTT
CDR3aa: CSPHHSVRAGTDTQYF

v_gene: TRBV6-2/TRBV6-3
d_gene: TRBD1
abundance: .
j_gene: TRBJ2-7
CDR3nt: TGTGCCAGCAGCCGGGACAGGTTCGACGAGCAGTACTTC
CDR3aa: CASSRDRFDEQYF

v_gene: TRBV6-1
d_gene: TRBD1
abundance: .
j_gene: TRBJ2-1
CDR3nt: TGTGCCAGCAGTGAACGGACAGGGGGCATTGAGCAGTTCTTC
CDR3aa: CASSERTGGIEQFF

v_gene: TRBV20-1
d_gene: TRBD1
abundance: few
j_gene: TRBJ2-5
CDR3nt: TGCAGTGTTAGATCCGGACAGGGCTACCAAGAGACCCAGTACTTC
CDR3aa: CSVRSGQGYQETQYF

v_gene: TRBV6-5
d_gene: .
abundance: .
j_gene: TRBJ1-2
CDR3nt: TGTGCCAGCAGTTATCCCGGGACTACTGGTGCCTACACCTTC
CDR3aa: CASSYPGTTGAYTF

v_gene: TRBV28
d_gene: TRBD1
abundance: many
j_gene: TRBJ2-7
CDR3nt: TGTGCCAGCAGTGGACAGGCCTACGAGCAGTACTTC
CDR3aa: CASSGQAYEQYF

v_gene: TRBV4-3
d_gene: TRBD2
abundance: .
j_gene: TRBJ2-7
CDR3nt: TGCGCCAGCAGCCAAGATCCCCTTAGCGGGGGGGACAATGAGCAGTACTTC
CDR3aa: CASSQDPLSGGDNEQYF

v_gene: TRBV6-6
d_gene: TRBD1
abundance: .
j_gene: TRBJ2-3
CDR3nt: TGTGCCAGCAGTCGAGGACAGGCCCGACCCACAGATACGCAGTATTTT
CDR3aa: CASSRGQARPTDTQYF

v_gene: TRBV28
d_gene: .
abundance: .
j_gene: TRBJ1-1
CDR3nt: TGTGCCAGCAGTTTGGGGCGGTGGCGCGGGTCTTTCTTT
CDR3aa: CASSLGRWRGSFF

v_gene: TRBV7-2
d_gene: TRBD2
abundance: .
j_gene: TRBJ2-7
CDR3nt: TGTGCCAGCAGCGTTCGAACCGGGACTAGCGGGGGGAGGGGGCAAGAGACCCGGTACTTC
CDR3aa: CASSVRTGTSGGRGQETRYF

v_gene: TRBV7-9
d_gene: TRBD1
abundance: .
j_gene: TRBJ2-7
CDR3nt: TGTGCCAGCAGCCCGGGGACAGGGGCAGGCGAGCAGTACTTC
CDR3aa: CASSPGTGAGEQYF

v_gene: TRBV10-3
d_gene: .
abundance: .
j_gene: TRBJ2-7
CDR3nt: TGTGCCATCAGTGTAGACAGATACGAGCAGTACTTC
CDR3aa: CAISVDRYEQYF

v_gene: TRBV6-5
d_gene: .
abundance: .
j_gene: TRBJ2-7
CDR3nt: TGTGCCAGCAGTTACAAGAGGCAGGGCTACGAGCAGTACTTC
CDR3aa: CASSYKRQGYEQYF

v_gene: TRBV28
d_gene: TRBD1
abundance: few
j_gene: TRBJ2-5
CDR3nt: TGTGCCAGCGGAAACAGGGGGCGCAGGGAGACCCAGTACTTC
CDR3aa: CASGNRGRRETQYF

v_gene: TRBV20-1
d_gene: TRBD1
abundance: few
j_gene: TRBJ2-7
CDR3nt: TGCAGTGCTCCTAGGACAGGGACCTACGAGCAGTACTTC
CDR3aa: CSAPRTGTYEQYF

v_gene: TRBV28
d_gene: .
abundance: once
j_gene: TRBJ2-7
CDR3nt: TGTGCCACCTACCCGGGCGGGCGGAGCTCCTACGAGCAGTACTTC
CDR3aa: CATYPGGRSSYEQYF

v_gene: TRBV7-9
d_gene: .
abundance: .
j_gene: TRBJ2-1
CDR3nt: TGTGCCAGCAGCTTAATTAATCCCAATGAGCAGTTCTTC
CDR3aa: CASSLINPNEQFF

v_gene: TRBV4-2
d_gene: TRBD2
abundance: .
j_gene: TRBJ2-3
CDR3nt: TGTGCCAGCAGCCAAATTCGGACTAGCGGGGGCCCTAGCACAGATACGCAGTATTTT
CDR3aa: CASSQIRTSGGPSTDTQYF

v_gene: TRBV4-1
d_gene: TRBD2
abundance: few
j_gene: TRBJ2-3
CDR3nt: TGCGCCAGCAGCCAAGATACGATAGCGGGGGGCCCAACCTCGCATACGCAGTATTTT
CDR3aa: CASSQDTIAGGPTSHTQYF

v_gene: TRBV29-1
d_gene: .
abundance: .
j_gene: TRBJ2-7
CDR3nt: TGCAGCGTTTGTGTGGGGGCCTACGAGCAGTACTTC
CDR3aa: CSVCVGAYEQYF

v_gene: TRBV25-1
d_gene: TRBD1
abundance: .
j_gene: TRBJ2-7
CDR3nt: TGTGCCAGCAGTGACCCCGGGACAGTATCTTACGAGCAGTACTTC
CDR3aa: CASSDPGTVSYEQYF

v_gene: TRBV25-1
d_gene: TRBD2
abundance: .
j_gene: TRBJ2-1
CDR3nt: TGTGCCAGCAGCGGACTAGCGGGGATGAATGAGCAGTTCTTC
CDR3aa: CASSGLAGMNEQFF

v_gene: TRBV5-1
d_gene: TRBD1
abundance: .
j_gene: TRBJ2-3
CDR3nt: TGCGCCAGCAGCTGGGACAGGGAGATTGCAGATACGCAGTATTTT
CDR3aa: CASSWDREIADTQYF

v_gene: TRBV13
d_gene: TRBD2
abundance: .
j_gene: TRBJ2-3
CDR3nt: TGTGCCAGCAGCTTAGGAAGCCGGGGACTAGCGTATGCAGATACGCAGTATTTT
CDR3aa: CASSLGSRGLAYADTQYF

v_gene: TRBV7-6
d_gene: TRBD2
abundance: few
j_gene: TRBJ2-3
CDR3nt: TGTGCCAGCAGCTTCCGACTAGCGGGGGGGGGCACAGATACGCAGTATTTT
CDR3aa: CASSFRLAGGGTDTQYF

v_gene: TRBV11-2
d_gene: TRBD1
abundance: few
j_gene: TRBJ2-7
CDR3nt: TGTGCCAGCAGCATTACGACAGGGAAGTTCCCAGGGTACGAGCAGTACTTC
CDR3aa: CASSITTGKFPGYEQYF

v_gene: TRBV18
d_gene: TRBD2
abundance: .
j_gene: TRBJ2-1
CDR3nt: TGTGCCAGCTCAAGACTAGCGGGGGGAAGCTCCTACAATGAGCAGTTCTTC
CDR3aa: CASSRLAGGSSYNEQFF

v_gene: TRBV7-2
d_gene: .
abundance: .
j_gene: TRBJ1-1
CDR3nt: TGTGCCAGCAGCTTAGCCAGGGAATACACTGAAGCTTTCTTT
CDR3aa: CASSLAREYTEAFF

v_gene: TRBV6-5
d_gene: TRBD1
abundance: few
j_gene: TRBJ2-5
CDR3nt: TGTGCCAGCAGTTATGGTGACAGGGGGCCAGAGACCCAGTACTTC
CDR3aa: CASSYGDRGPETQYF

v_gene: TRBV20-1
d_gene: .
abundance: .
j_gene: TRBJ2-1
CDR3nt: TGCAGTGCAAAGAAGAGGACTACCACACTCGTGGCCAATGAGCAGTTCTTC
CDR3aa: CSAKKRTTTLVANEQFF

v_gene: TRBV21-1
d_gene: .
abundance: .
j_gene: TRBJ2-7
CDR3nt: TGTGCCAGCAGCAAGAAGGGGGCGGCAAACGAGCAGTACTTC
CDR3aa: CASSKKGAANEQYF

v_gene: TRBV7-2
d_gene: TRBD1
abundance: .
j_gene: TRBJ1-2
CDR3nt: TGTGCCAGCAGCTTGGGGCCTACAGGGGGTGGCTACACCTTC
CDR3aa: CASSLGPTGGGYTF

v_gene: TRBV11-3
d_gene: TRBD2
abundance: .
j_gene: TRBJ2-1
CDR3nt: TGTGCCAGCAGCTTAGGTGGGACTAGCCCTCGTAATGAGCAGTTCTTC
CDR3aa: CASSLGGTSPRNEQFF

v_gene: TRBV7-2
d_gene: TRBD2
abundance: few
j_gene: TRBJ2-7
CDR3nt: TGTGCCAGCAGCTTATCTAGCGGGGGACCCTACGAGCAGTACTTC
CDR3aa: CASSLSSGGPYEQYF

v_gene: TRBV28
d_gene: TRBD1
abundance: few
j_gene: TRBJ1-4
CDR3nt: TGTGCCAGCAGTTGGGGGACAGCCGAATTGGGGGAAAAACTGTTTTTT
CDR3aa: CASSWGTAELGEKLFF

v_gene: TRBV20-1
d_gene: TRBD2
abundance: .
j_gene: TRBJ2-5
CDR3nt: TGCAGTGCTAGAGATGGTCCAGGGAGGGGAGGGACCCAGTACTTC
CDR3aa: CSARDGPGRGGTQYF

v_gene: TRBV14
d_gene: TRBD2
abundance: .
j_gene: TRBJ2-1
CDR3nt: TGTGCCAGCAGCCCAACTAGCGGGGGGCCCCCAAATGAGCAGTTCTTC
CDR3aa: CASSPTSGGPPNEQFF